This record looks at one T cell receptor (beta chain) sequence and its context. Its antigen is unknown. V lost 2 bases and J lost 4, with 14 bases in between. The germline V gene has CDR1 MGHRA and CDR2 YSYEKL. This CDR3 is 15 amino acids long. The sample belongs to a study of shared clonotypes between healthy human individuals. Study findings and constraints: A generally larger estimated richness was seen in naive subsets than in memory subsets.

CD45RA-negative memory and CD45RA+ naive subsets were split from the CD4+ cells. The repertoire was sequenced with immunoSEQ multiplex PCR; TCRdb's copy has only in-frame clones and lacks some. The sample holds millions of clones, over 85% seen once. This chain connects TRBV4-1 to TRBJ2-5; D assignment may be TRBD1 or TRBD2 (5 bases each). The receptor's source is a young man in good health. Source material: naive CD4+ T cells sorted from blood. Documented subset: CD45RA+ positively selected. The DNA of the CDR3 is TGCGCCAGCAGCCAAACCGGGACCGTCAGAGAGACCCAGTACTTC. This codes for CASSQTGTVRETQYF.